One sample yielded the 19 T cell receptor beta chains listed below, sequenced in a study of T cells in localized non-small cell lung cancer. Sequencing was performed with immunoSEQ multiplex PCR; in TCRdb, only in-frame clones are kept and a portion is missing. The data contain roughly 27,000 clones, less than 95% of them singletons. Sample: peripheral blood, taken before any cancer treatment. Every receptor here comes from a woman between 35 and 75 years old with stage I lung adenocarcinoma.

The chain recombines TRBV27 with TRBJ1-4; no reliable D call. V was trimmed by 2 bases and J by 6 bases, leaving 7 bases between them. CDR1 is MNHEY and CDR2 is SMNVEV in the germline V gene (reference sequence). The CDR3 sequence is 13 residues long. The CDR3 is CASSLQVDEKLFF. Written as DNA, the CDR3 is TGTGCCAGCAGTTTACAGGTTGATGAAAAACTGTTTTTT.

This chain joins TRBV6-4 and TRBJ2-3, with TRBD2 matching 9 bases. With 4 bases clipped from V and 0 bases from J, the junction kept 2 bases outside the gene matches. Germline assignment: CDR1 MRHNA and CDR2 SNTAGT. The CDR3 has 15 amino acids. As DNA, the CDR3 is TGTGCCAGCAGTGTAACTAGCGGGAGCACAGATACGCAGTATTTT. This codes for CASSVTSGSTDTQYF.

This chain connects TRBV27 to TRBJ1-6; D is undetermined. This CDR3 is 13 amino acids long. V was clipped by 2 bases and J by 3 bases, with 2 bases between them. Germline-derived CDR1 and CDR2 are MNHEY and SMNVEV (reference sequence). CDR3 in DNA: TGTGCCAGCAGTTTAGACTATAATTCACCCCTCCACTTT. This translates into CASSLDYNSPLHF.

This clone has only a few counts. The chain recombines TRBV25-1 with TRBJ1-6; no reliable D call. In germline, CDR1 is MGHDK, CDR2 SYGVNS. There are 13 residues in the CDR3. V dropped 1 base and J dropped 8 bases, with 6 bases sitting between them. CDR3: CASSEFSYSPLHF. The CDR3 nucleotides are TGTGCCAGCAGTGAATTTAGTTATTCACCCCTCCACTTT.

This chain uses TRBV19 with TRBJ2-7, with D perhaps TRBD1 (5 bases). This CDR3 has 14 amino acids. Trimming shortened V by 2 bases and J by 5 bases, and 13 bases separated the two germline ends. CDR1 is LNHDA and CDR2 is SQIVND in the germline V gene (reference sequence). The CDR3 DNA is TGTGCCAGTAGTATACGGGCAGGGCTCGACGAGCAGTACTTC. This translates into CASSIRAGLDEQYF.

The CDR3 nucleotides are TGTGCCAGCAGCACATCAGGGGGGAGATCCTACGAGCAGTACTTC. Amino acids: CASSTSGGRSYEQYF. The chain links TRBV28 to TRBJ2-7; maybe TRBD1 (7 bases). Trimming took 6 bases from V and 1 from J, leaving 16 bases between them. The length of the CDR3 is 15 residues. CDR1 is MDHEN, CDR2 SYDVKM, per germline.

The CDR3: CASSYFQESNQPQHF. As DNA, the CDR3 is TGTGCCAGCAGTTACTTTCAGGAAAGCAATCAGCCCCAGCATTTT. The rearrangement links TRBV6-6 to TRBJ1-5; D gene uncertain. V lost 1 base, J lost 1 base, and 8 bases lay in between. The CDR3 loop spans 15 amino acids. Germline loops: CDR1 MNHNY, CDR2 SVGAGI (reference sequence).

The chain couples TRBV11-3 to TRBJ2-1, with D tentatively TRBD1 or TRBD2 (6 bases each). Trimming pared 5 bases from V and 8 bases from J, leaving 10 bases between. The CDR3 sequence is 12 residues long. CDR1 and CDR2 from the germline V gene are SGHNT and YENEEA. As DNA, the CDR3 is TGTGCCAGCAGCCAGAGGGGGGATGAGCAGTTCTTC. Translation: CASSQRGDEQFF.

The gene calls are TRBV7-8 and TRBJ2-3, with a tentative D call TRBD1 (6 bases). This CDR3 contains 14 residues. Germline V CDR1 and CDR2: SGHVS, FQNEAQ. V lost 1 base and J lost 7, with 12 bases in between. The CDR3 DNA reads as TGTGCCAGCAGCTTAGGGACAGCGCCACATACGCAGTATTTT. Encoded protein: CASSLGTAPHTQYF.

The chain carries TRBV30 and TRBJ1-1; no firm D call. V was pared by 0 bases and J by 1 base, with 18 bases between. The CDR3 is 17 residues long. Germline CDR1 is GTSNPN and CDR2 is SVGIG (reference sequence). Here the CDR3 reads CAWSVPWPLLGNTEAFF. The CDR3 bases are TGTGCCTGGAGTGTACCTTGGCCTTTACTGGGGAACACTGAAGCTTTCTTT.

The V call is TRBV4-3, the J call TRBJ1-1; D remains unclear. V was pared by 1 base and J by 11 bases, with 11 bases between. CDR1 is LGHNA, CDR2 YSLEER, per germline. The CDR3 contains 12 residues. CDR3 nucleotides: TGCGCCAGCAGCCAAGGAAACGGGGAGGCTTTCTTT. Translation: CASSQGNGEAFF.

The chain joins TRBV2 to TRBJ1-4, with 9 bases lining up with TRBD1. Germline CDR1 SNHLY, CDR2 FYNNEI. The CDR3 contains 14 residues. With V trimmed by 6 bases and J by 8 bases, 7 bases remained unmatched. CDR3 protein: CASRPGTGREKLFF. The CDR3 DNA follows: TGTGCCAGCAGGCCCGGGACAGGGCGGGAAAAACTGTTTTTT.

The chain couples TRBV28 to TRBJ1-6; 7 nucleotides align to TRBD1. The CDR3 loop spans 16 amino acids. V lost 6 bases and J lost 7; bases outside the gene matches: 12. CDR1 and CDR2 (germline): MDHEN, SYDVKM. CDR3 bases: TGTGCCAGCAGGGGAGGGACAGCTCGCCTCAATTCACCCCTCCACTTT. Encoded protein: CASRGGTARLNSPLHF.

V gene TRBV10-3 combines with J gene TRBJ1-1, with TRBD1 as a possible D gene (5 bases). Trimming removed 4 bases at V and 1 base at J, with 10 bases between. CDR1 ENHRY and CDR2 SYGVKD come from the germline V gene. There are 14 residues in the CDR3. This CDR3 is CAISGQSSNTEAFF. CDR3 nucleotides: TGTGCCATCAGTGGACAGTCGTCGAACACTGAAGCTTTCTTT.

This chain joins TRBV6-4 and TRBJ2-3; 10 positions match TRBD1. Per the germline V gene, CDR1 is MRHNA and CDR2 is SNTAGT. The J segment lost 4 bases and the V segment lost 2 bases, leaving 0 bases of the junction unmatched. This CDR3 region has 14 residues. The CDR3 is CASSDGQGADTQYF. DNA for the CDR3: TGTGCCAGCAGTGACGGACAGGGGGCAGATACGCAGTATTTT.

The chain couples TRBV11-3 to TRBJ2-7; 13 nucleotides agree with TRBD2. The ends lost 5 bases at V and 2 bases at J; junction bases unmatched: 18. The CDR3 totals 20 residues. Germline V gene sequence: CDR1 SGHNT, CDR2 YENEEA. The CDR3 is CASSGNPSPKTSGRTYEQYF. The CDR3 bases are TGTGCCAGCAGCGGAAACCCGTCGCCTAAGACTAGCGGGAGGACCTACGAGCAGTACTTC.

This clone occurred a few times. The rearrangement uses TRBV2 and TRBJ1-5; 7 positions match TRBD1. The CDR3 runs 15 residues. Germline V gene data show CDR1 as SNHLY and CDR2 as FYNNEI. With V trimmed by 4 bases and J by 1 base, 4 bases remained unmatched. The CDR3 bases are TGTGCCAGCAGTGGGGACAGATTGAGCAATCAGCCCCAGCATTTT. The encoded protein is CASSGDRLSNQPQHF.

The chain employs TRBV5-6 and TRBJ1-1, with unresolved D. The germline CDR1 and CDR2 sequences are SGHDT and YYEEEE. V gave up 0 bases and J gave up 1 base, with 10 bases separating them. The CDR3 consists of 15 residues. CDR3 nucleotides: TGTGCCAGCAGCTTGGCCGGCCCCGGGAACACTGAAGCTTTCTTT. Translated, it gives CASSLAGPGNTEAFF.

The chain uses TRBV12-5 and TRBJ1-1; unclear D gene. Trimming cost V 0 bases and J 4 bases, with 3 bases left between them. Germline CDR1 is LGHNT and CDR2 is FRNRAP. The CDR3 extends over 12 amino acids. This chain's CDR3 is CASGLVATEAFF. The CDR3 DNA follows: TGTGCTAGTGGTTTGGTTGCCACTGAAGCTTTCTTT.